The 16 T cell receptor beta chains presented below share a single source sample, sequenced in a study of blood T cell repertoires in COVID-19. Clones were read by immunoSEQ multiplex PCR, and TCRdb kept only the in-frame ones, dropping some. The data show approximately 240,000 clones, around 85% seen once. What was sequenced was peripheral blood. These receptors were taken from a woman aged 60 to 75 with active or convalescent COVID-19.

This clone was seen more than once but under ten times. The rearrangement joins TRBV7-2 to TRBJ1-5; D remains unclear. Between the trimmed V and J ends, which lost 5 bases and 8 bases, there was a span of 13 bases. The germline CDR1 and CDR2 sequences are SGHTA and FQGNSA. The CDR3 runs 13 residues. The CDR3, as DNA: TGTGCCAGCAGCCCTAGCCCTAACGAGCCCCAGCATTTT. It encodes CASSPSPNEPQHF. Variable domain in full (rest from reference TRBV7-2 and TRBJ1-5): GAGVSQSPSNKVTEKGKDVELRCDPISGHTALYWYRQSLGQGLEFLIYFQGNSAPDKSGLPSDRFSAERTGGSVSTLTIQRTQQEDSAVYLCASSPSPNEPQHFGDGTRLSIL.

The CDR3 region has the DNA TGTGCCAGCAGCCCGGGGACTAGCGGGAGTCCAGATACGCAGTATTTT. Translation gives CASSPGTSGSPDTQYF. The gene calls are TRBV7-9 and TRBJ2-3; 14 nucleotides agree with TRBD2. The V gene end was trimmed by 5 bases and the J gene end by 4 bases; junction bases not matched to a gene: 5. CDR1 is SEHNR and CDR2 is FQNEAQ in the germline V gene (reference sequence). The CDR3 covers 16 residues.

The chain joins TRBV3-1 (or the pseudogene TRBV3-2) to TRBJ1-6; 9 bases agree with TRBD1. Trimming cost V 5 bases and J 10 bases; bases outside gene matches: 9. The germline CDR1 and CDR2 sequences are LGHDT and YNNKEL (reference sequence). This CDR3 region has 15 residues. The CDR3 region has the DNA TGTGCCAGCAGCTCACCGGGACAGGGTGGCTCACCCCTCCACTTT. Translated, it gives CASSSPGQGGSPLHF.

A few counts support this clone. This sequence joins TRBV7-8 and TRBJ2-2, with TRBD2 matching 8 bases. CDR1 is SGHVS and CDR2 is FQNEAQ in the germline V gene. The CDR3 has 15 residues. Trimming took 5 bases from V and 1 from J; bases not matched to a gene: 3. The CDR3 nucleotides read TGTGCCAGCAGCGTAGGGACTAGGAACACCGGGGAGCTGTTTTTT. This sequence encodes CASSVGTRNTGELFF.

CDR3 sequence (DNA): TGTGCCAGCGCACGCAGGGTCTCCTACGAGCAGTACGTC. This gives the protein CASARRVSYEQYV. The chain is built from TRBV2 and TRBJ2-7, with a possible D match to TRBD1 (5 bases). Germline assignment: CDR1 SNHLY and CDR2 FYNNEI. Trimming took off 8 bases at V and 0 bases at J, with 11 bases between the two ends. The CDR3 is 13 residues long.

This CDR3 reads CASGGTVNEQFF. The DNA of the CDR3 is TGTGCCAGCGGGGGGACCGTCAATGAGCAGTTCTTC. The chain is built from TRBV12-3 or TRBV12-4 and TRBJ2-1, with D perhaps TRBD2 (6 bases). The CDR3 has 12 amino acids. V gave up 8 bases and J gave up 6 bases, with 11 bases separating them.

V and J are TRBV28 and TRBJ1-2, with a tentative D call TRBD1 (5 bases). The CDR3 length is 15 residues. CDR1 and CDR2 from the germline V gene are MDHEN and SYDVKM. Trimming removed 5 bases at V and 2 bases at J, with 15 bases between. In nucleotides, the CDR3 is TGTGCCAGCAGTGCATTGGGCGGGGCGAACTATGGCTACACCTTC. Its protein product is CASSALGGANYGYTF.

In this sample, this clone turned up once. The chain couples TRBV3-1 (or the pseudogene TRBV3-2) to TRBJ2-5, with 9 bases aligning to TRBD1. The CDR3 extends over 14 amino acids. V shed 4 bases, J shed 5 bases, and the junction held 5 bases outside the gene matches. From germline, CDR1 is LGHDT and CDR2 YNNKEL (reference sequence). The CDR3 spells CASSLTGGVETQYF. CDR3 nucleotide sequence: TGTGCCAGCAGCCTTACAGGGGGCGTTGAGACCCAGTACTTC.

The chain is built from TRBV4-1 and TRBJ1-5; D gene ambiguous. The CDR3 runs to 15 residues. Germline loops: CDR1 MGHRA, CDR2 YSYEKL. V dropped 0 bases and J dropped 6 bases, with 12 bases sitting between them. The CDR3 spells CASSQDEGLSQPQHF. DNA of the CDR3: TGCGCCAGCAGCCAAGATGAGGGTCTAAGTCAGCCCCAGCATTTT.

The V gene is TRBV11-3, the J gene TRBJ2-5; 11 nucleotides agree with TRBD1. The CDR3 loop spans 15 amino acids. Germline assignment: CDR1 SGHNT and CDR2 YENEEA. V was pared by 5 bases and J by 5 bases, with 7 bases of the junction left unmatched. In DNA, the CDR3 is TGTGCCAGCAGCAGACGCGGACAGGGGGCTGAGACCCAGTACTTC. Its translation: CASSRRGQGAETQYF.

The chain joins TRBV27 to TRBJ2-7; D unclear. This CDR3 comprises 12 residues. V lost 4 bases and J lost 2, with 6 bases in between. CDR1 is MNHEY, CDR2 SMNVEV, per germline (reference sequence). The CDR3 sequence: CASSWYTYEQYV. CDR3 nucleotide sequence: TGTGCCAGCAGTTGGTACACCTACGAGCAGTACGTC.

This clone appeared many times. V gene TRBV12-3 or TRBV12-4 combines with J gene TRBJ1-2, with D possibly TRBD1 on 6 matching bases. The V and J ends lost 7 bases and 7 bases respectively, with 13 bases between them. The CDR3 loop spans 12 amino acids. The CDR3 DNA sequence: TGTGCCAGCACCCAGACAGGCTCTGGCTACACCTTC. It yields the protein CASTQTGSGYTF.

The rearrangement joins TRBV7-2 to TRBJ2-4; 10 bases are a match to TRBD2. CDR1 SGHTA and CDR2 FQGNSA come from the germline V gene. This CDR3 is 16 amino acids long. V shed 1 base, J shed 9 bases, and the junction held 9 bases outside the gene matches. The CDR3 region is CASSLVSSGSGRIQYF. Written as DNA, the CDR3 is TGTGCCAGCAGCTTAGTGTCTAGCGGGAGCGGGCGCATTCAGTACTTC.

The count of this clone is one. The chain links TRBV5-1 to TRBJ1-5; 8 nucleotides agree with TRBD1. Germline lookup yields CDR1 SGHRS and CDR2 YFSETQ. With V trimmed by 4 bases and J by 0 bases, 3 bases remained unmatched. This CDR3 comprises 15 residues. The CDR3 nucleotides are TGCGCCAGCAGCACTGGGACAGGTAGCAATCAGCCCCAGCATTTT. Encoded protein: CASSTGTGSNQPQHF.

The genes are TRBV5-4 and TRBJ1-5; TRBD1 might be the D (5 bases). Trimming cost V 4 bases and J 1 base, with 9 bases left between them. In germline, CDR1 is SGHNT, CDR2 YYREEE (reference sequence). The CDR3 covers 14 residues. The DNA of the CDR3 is TGTGCCAGCAGCGCGGACACGAGCAATCAGCCCCAGCATTTT. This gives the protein CASSADTSNQPQHF. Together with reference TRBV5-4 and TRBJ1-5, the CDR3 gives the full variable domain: ETGVTQSPTHLIKTRGQQVTLRCSSQSGHNTVSWYQQALGQGPQFIFQYYREEENGRGNFPPRFSGLQFPNYSSELNVNALELDDSALYLCASSADTSNQPQHFGDGTRLSIL.

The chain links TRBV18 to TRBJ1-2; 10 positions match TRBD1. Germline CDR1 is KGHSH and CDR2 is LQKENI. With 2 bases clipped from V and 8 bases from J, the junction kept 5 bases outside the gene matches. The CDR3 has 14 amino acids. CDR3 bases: TGTGCCAGCTCACCAATGGGACAGGGGAACGGCTACACCTTC. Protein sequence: CASSPMGQGNGYTF.